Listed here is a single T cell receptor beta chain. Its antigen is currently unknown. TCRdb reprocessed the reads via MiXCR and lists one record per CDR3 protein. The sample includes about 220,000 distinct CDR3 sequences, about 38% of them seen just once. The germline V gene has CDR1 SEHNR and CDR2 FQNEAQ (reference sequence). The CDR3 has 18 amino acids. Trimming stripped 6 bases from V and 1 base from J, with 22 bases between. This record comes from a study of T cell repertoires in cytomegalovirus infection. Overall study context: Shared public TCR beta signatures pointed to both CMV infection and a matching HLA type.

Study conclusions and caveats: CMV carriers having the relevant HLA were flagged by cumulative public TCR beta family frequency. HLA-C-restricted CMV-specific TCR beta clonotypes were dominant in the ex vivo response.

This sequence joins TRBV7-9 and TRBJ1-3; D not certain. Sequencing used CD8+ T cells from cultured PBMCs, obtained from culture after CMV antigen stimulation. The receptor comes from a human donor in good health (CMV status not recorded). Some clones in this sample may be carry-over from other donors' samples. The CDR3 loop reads CASSKTHRQVLSGNTIYF. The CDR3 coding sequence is TGTGCCAGCAGTAAGACGCATCGCCAGGTGTTATCTGGAAACACCATATATTTT.